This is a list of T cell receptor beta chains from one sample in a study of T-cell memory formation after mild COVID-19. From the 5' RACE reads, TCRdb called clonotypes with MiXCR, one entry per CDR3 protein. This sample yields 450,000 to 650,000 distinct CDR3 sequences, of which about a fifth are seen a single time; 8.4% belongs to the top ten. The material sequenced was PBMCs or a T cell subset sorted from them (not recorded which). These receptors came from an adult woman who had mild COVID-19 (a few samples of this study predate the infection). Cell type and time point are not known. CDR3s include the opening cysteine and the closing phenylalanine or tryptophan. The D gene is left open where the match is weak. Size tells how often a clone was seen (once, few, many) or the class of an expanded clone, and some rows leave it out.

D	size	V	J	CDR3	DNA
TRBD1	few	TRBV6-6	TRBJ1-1	CASSWATGERGAFF	TGTGCCAGCAGTTGGGCTACAGGGGAGCGCGGAGCTTTCTTT
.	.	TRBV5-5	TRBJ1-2	CASSFTGYGYTF	TGTGCCAGCAGCTTCACAGGGTATGGCTACACCTTC
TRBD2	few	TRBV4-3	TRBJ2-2	CASSQEGGRLTGELFF	TGCGCCAGCAGCCAAGAGGGAGGGAGGCTCACCGGGGAGCTGTTTTTT
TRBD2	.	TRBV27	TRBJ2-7	CATSLAGGTAAFYEQYF	TGTGCCACCTCGTTAGCGGGAGGAACCGCTGCTTTCTACGAGCAGTACTTC
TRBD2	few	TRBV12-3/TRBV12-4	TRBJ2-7	CASSIIAGANEQYF	TGTGCCAGCAGTATAATAGCGGGAGCTAACGAGCAGTACTTC
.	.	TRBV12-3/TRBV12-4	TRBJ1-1	CASSSGGGLAFF	TGTGCCAGCAGCTCCGGCGGGGGTTTAGCTTTCTTT
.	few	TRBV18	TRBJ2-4	CASSREALKRDIQYF	TGTGCCAGCTCGAGAGAGGCGTTAAAAAGGGACATTCAGTACTTC
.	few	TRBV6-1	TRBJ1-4	CASSEVPGVEKLFF	TGTGCCAGCAGTGAAGTACCAGGGGTGGAAAAACTGTTTTTT
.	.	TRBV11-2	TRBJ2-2	CASSPRVDSGELFF	TGTGCCAGCAGTCCAAGGGTGGACAGCGGGGAGCTGTTTTTT
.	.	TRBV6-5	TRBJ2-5	CASSLRGRETQYF	TGTGCCAGCAGTTTGAGAGGGCGGGAGACCCAGTACTTC
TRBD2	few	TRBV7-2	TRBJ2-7	CASSSRIAGGSYEQYF	TGTGCCAGCAGCTCACGAATAGCGGGGGGGTCCTACGAGCAGTACTTC
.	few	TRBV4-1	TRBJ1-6	CASSQDPEVYNSPLHF	TGCGCCAGCAGCCAAGACCCCGAGGTCTATAATTCACCCCTCCACTTT
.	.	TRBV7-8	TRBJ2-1	CASSKGAHRVVEQFF	TGTGCCAGCAGTAAAGGGGCCCACCGGGTGGTTGAGCAGTTCTTC
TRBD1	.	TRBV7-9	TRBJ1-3	CASSTTGSGNTIYF	TGTGCCAGCAGCACGACAGGGTCCGGAAACACCATATATTTT
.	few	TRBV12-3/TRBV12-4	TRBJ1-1	CASSQSSAEAFF	TGTGCCAGCAGCCAAAGCTCCGCTGAAGCTTTCTTT